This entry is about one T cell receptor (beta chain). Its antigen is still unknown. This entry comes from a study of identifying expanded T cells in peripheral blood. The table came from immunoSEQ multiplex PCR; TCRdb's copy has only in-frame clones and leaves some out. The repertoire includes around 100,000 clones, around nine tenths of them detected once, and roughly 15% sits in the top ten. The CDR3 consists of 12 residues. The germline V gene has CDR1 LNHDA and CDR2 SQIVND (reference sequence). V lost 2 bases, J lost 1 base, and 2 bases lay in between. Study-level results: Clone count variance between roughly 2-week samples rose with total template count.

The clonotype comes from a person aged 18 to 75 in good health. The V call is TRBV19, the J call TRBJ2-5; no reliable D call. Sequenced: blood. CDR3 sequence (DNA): TGTGCCAGTAGTATACCCCAAGAGACCCAGTACTTC. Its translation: CASSIPQETQYF.